This passage covers 21 T cell receptor beta chains from one sample sequenced in a study of technical replicates of blood from several donors. Clones were sequenced by immunoSEQ multiplex PCR, and TCRdb holds only the in-frame ones, with some missing. Among 80,000 to 95,000 clones listed, 85% to 95% were seen once. Input material: T cells isolated from PBMCs. Receptor source: a human donor in good health.

The genes are TRBV4-2 and TRBJ2-7; TRBD2 matches 11 bases. The germline CDR1 and CDR2 sequences are LGHNA and YNFKEQ. J gave up 3 bases and V 1 base, and 2 bases lay outside the gene matches. CDR3 length equals 15 residues. CDR3 in amino acids: CASSQASGGIYEQYF. The CDR3 DNA is TGTGCCAGCAGCCAAGCTAGCGGGGGGATCTACGAGCAGTACTTC.

The chain has TRBV5-4 and TRBJ2-1, with D perhaps TRBD2 (5 bases). V lost 9 bases to trimming and J lost 8 bases, with 12 bases between them. CDR3 length: 11 residues. Germline values: CDR1 SGHNT, CDR2 YYREEE (reference sequence). This CDR3 is CAIPIGDEQFF. DNA of the CDR3: TGTGCCATCCCTATCGGGGATGAGCAGTTCTTC.

This chain joins TRBV5-1 and TRBJ2-1, with TRBD2 identical over 12 bases. The V segment lost 4 bases and the J segment 4 bases; nucleotides outside the gene matches: 3. The length of the CDR3 is 15 residues. CDR1 and CDR2 from the germline V gene are SGHRS and YFSETQ. This chain's CDR3 is CASSRTSGTYNEQFF. CDR3 in DNA: TGCGCCAGCAGCCGGACTAGCGGGACTTACAATGAGCAGTTCTTC. Variable domain in full (rest from reference TRBV5-1 and TRBJ2-1): KAGVTQTPRYLIKTRGQQVTLSCSPISGHRSVSWYQQTPGQGLQFLFEYFSETQRNKGNFPGRFSGRQFSNSRSEMNVSTLELGDSALYLCASSRTSGTYNEQFFGPGTRLTVL.

The J gene is TRBJ1-5, the V gene TRBV6-1; D is perhaps TRBD1 (5 bases). There are 14 residues in the CDR3. V lost 7 bases to trimming and J lost 5 bases, with 15 bases between them. Germline CDR1 and CDR2: MNHNS and SASEGT. The DNA for the CDR3 is TGTGCCAGCAAAAACGACAGACTCCATCAGCCCCAGCATTTT. Translation: CASKNDRLHQPQHF.

This chain joins TRBV9 and TRBJ1-6; D is perhaps TRBD1 (6 bases). The V end lost 3 bases, the J end lost 9 bases, and 13 bases lay between the germline ends. CDR1 and CDR2 (germline): SGDLS, YYNGEE. The CDR3 totals 14 residues. In nucleotides, the CDR3 is TGTGCCAGCAGCGAGAGGACAGCTACTTCACCCCTCCACTTT. It translates to CASSERTATSPLHF.

The chain employs TRBV15 and TRBJ1-5; the D is unclear. Germline CDR1 reads LNHNV; CDR2 reads YYDKDF (reference sequence). V was cut by 0 bases and J by 3 bases, with 12 bases left in between. The CDR3 totals 16 residues. The CDR3 DNA reads as TGTGCCACCAGCAGAGATAGCGTGATTTACAATCAGCCCCAGCATTTT. As protein: CATSRDSVIYNQPQHF.

This chain links TRBV28 with TRBJ2-1, with D possibly TRBD1 on 6 matching bases. Germline values: CDR1 MDHEN, CDR2 SYDVKM. Trimming cost V 6 bases and J 7 bases, with 13 bases left between them. The CDR3 totals 13 residues. CDR3 loop: CASSSRTENEQFF. The CDR3 DNA reads TGTGCCAGCAGCTCCCGGACAGAAAATGAGCAGTTCTTC.

This chain links TRBV19 with TRBJ2-5, with a possible D match to TRBD2 (6 bases). Looked up from germline, CDR1 is LNHDA and CDR2 is SQIVND (reference sequence). V lost 1 base and J 4 bases, leaving 19 bases between the germline ends. The CDR3 consists of 17 residues. The CDR3 DNA sequence: TGTGCCAGTAGTATAGGGGGAGGATTTTACGGGGGAGAGACCCAGTACTTC. Translating gives CASSIGGGFYGGETQYF.

The rearrangement uses TRBV25-1 and TRBJ1-2; D might be TRBD1 (5 bases). The CDR3 is 12 amino acids. Germline V gene lookup returns CDR1 MGHDK and CDR2 SYGVNS. V gave up 8 bases and J gave up 3 bases, with 10 bases separating them. The CDR3 DNA follows: TGTGCCAGCGCGGAACAGGACTATGGCTACACCTTC. Protein product: CASAEQDYGYTF.

The J gene is TRBJ1-1, the V gene TRBV9; a weak D match, TRBD1 (6 bases). Trimming left V 3 bases short and J 5 bases short, with 20 bases between. CDR3 length: 16 residues. Germline CDR1 reads SGDLS; CDR2 reads YYNGEE. The CDR3 DNA reads as TGTGCCAGCAGCGCGAAGGGGGGGCAGGGTCATACTGAAGCTTTCTTT. This translates into CASSAKGGQGHTEAFF.

In DNA, the CDR3 is TGTGCCAGCAGCTTGGTAGCTAGCGGGAGGGTGGGCATTCAGTACTTC. Translated, it gives CASSLVASGRVGIQYF. The chain links TRBV5-4 to TRBJ2-4, with 12 nucleotides matching TRBD2. The CDR3 runs to 16 residues. The V segment lost 0 bases and the J segment 9 bases; nucleotides outside the gene matches: 7. Germline V gene lookup returns CDR1 SGHNT and CDR2 YYREEE (reference sequence).

The chain uses TRBV6-1 and TRBJ1-1, with unresolved D. Trimming pared 0 bases from V and 7 bases from J, leaving 9 bases between. Germline CDR1 MNHNS, CDR2 SASEGT. CDR3 length equals 13 residues. The CDR3 spells CASSEAENDEAFF. CDR3 coding DNA: TGTGCCAGCAGTGAAGCAGAGAACGATGAAGCTTTCTTT.

V is TRBV7-2 and J is TRBJ1-5; the D gene is possibly TRBD1 (5 bases). Trimming took off 1 base at V and 10 bases at J, with 17 bases between the two ends. From germline, CDR1 is SGHTA and CDR2 FQGNSA. The CDR3 sequence is 15 residues long. CDR3 in amino acids: CASSLERTPRTPQHF. The CDR3, as DNA: TGTGCCAGCAGCTTAGAGAGGACACCTAGGACCCCCCAGCATTTT.

This chain joins TRBV18 and TRBJ2-7; tentatively, D is TRBD2 (6 bases). Germline lookup yields CDR1 KGHSH and CDR2 LQKENI. The CDR3 runs to 14 residues. V gave up 1 base and J gave up 4 bases, with 11 bases separating them. CDR3 DNA: TGTGCCAGCTCACCACGCGATAGCGGATACGAGCAGTACTTC. It encodes CASSPRDSGYEQYF.

The chain recombines TRBV5-1 with TRBJ2-5; 7 positions match TRBD1. Germline V lookup: CDR1 SGHRS, CDR2 YFSETQ. The CDR3 length is 14 residues. V shed 4 bases and J 5 bases; nucleotides not matched to a gene: 8. The CDR3 DNA follows: TGCGCCAGCAGCGCCGGGACAGCCTGGGAGACCCAGTACTTC. It is translated as CASSAGTAWETQYF.

This rearrangement joins TRBV15 to TRBJ2-1; 8 nucleotides align to TRBD2. Germline trimming cut 3 bases from V and 5 bases from J; bases unmatched to any gene: 9. This CDR3 region has 16 residues. CDR1 and CDR2 from the germline V gene are LNHNV and YYDKDF (reference sequence). The CDR3 region has the DNA TGTGCCACCAGCAGGACAAGCGGGAGTGGGGACAATGAGCAGTTCTTC. This encodes CATSRTSGSGDNEQFF.

The chain links TRBV28 to TRBJ2-7; D unclear. The germline gives CDR1 MDHEN, CDR2 SYDVKM. This CDR3 is 15 amino acids long. V was pared by 4 bases and J by 5 bases, with 18 bases between. The CDR3 reads CASSSPSQLPDEQYF. CDR3 DNA: TGTGCCAGCAGTTCCCCGTCACAGCTCCCGGACGAGCAGTACTTC.

The chain couples TRBV4-1 to TRBJ1-1, with 7 positions matching TRBD1. CDR3 length: 15 residues. Trimming took 4 bases from V and 1 from J; bases not matched to a gene: 6. Germline-derived CDR1 and CDR2 are MGHRA and YSYEKL. Here the CDR3 DNA reads TGCGCCAGCAGCCGGGACGACAGGGAGAACACTGAAGCTTTCTTT. The encoded protein is CASSRDDRENTEAFF.

V is TRBV6-5 and J is TRBJ2-7; 10 bases are shared with TRBD1. The CDR3 is 15 residues long. V was clipped by 6 bases and J by 2 bases; unmatched bases: 7. Germline V gene sequence: CDR1 MNHEY, CDR2 SVGAGI. CDR3 amino acids: CASRYKGQGTYEQYF. CDR3 bases: TGTGCCAGCAGATATAAGGGACAGGGGACCTACGAGCAGTACTTC.

The chain has TRBV9 and TRBJ2-4; 8 bases map to TRBD1. The junction had 11 bases not matched to a gene; V was cut back by 4 bases and J by 2 bases. Germline CDR1 is SGDLS and CDR2 is YYNGEE. The CDR3 is 17 amino acids. In DNA form, the CDR3 reads TGTGCCAGCAGCCCAATGGACAGGGACGGTTCCAAAAACATTCAGTACTTC. Protein sequence: CASSPMDRDGSKNIQYF.

For the CDR3, the DNA is TGCGCCAGCAGCCAACAGGGGTTCGATGGCTACACCTTC. Protein sequence: CASSQQGFDGYTF. This chain uses TRBV4-1 with TRBJ1-2; D possibly corresponds to TRBD1 (6 bases). Between the trimmed V and J ends, which lost 2 bases and 6 bases, there was a span of 10 bases. Germline V gene data show CDR1 as MGHRA and CDR2 as YSYEKL. The CDR3 runs 13 residues.